Below, 18 T cell receptor beta chains from the same sample are listed, as sequenced in a study of blood T cell repertoires in acute mononucleosis. Study observations and caveats: GLC-BM selection appeared to involve both TCR alpha and beta chains.

Time point meaning: convalescence about 6 months (5-8 months) after acute presentation (visit 7). Data came from immunoSEQ multiplex PCR; TCRdb stores just in-frame clones and leaves some out. The sample includes some 1,800 clones, 20% to 25% of them seen just once. The material was EBV GLC epitope tetramer+ CD8+ T cells sorted from PBMCs, obtained during convalescence from infectious mononucleosis. Subset indicated: CD8 T cells binding tetramer with EBV BMLF1 280-288 peptide (GLC-BM). All receptors come from a woman aged 18-29 years with infectious mononucleosis caused by EBV.

The V gene is TRBV4-3, the J gene TRBJ2-7; 12 positions agree with TRBD2. V dropped 4 bases and J dropped 0; count of bases not matched to a gene: 4. Germline assignment: CDR1 LGHNA and CDR2 YSLEER. The CDR3 is 16 residues long. CDR3: CASSLGLAGRSYEQYF. CDR3 DNA: TGCGCCAGCAGCCTAGGACTAGCGGGGCGCTCCTACGAGCAGTACTTC.

This clone was seen a handful of times. The chain has TRBV11-2 and TRBJ2-1; D is perhaps TRBD2 (5 bases). Germline CDR1 SGHAT, CDR2 FQNNGV. The CDR3 is made up of 15 amino acids. Trimming shortened V by 5 bases and J by 0 bases, and 11 bases separated the two germline ends. The CDR3: CASSTVTSSYNEQFF. In DNA, the CDR3 is TGTGCCAGCAGCACCGTAACTAGCTCCTACAATGAGCAGTTCTTC.

This clone has more than one count but fewer than ten. A read error is likely here: a far larger clone is one base away. The chain carries TRBV4-2 and TRBJ2-1; tentative D call: TRBD1 (6 bases). Germline-derived CDR1 and CDR2 are LGHNA and YNFKEQ. Trimming removed 6 bases from V and 2 bases from J, with 11 bases in between. The CDR3 has 14 amino acids. CDR3 bases: TGTGCCAGCAGGGACAGCGGAGCCTACAATGAGCAGTTCTTC. Translation: CASRDSGAYNEQFF.

This clone was observed a handful of times. A read error is possible here, since a much larger clone lies one base away. Additional DNA sequences in this sample encode the identical CDR3. The J gene is TRBJ1-2, the V gene TRBV29-1, with a weak D call TRBD1 (6 bases). Germline V gene lookup returns CDR1 SQVTM and CDR2 ANQGSEA. The CDR3 has 12 residues. The CDR3 DNA is TGCCGGGTTGAAGGGGTGGGGGCTGGGGACACCTTC. Encoded protein: CRVEGVGAGDTF. Drawing the rest from reference TRBV29-1 and TRBJ1-2, the complete variable domain is SAVISQKPSRDICQRGTSLTIQCQVDSQVTMMFWYRQQPGQSLTLIATANQGSEATYESGFVIDKFPISRPNLTFSTLTVSNMSPEDSSIYLCRVEGVGAGDTFGSGTRLTVV.

This clone is categorized as medium-sized (0.01 to 0.1%). The V and J genes are TRBV28 and TRBJ2-1, with D maybe TRBD2 (5 bases). CDR3 size: 15 residues. CDR1 is MDHEN and CDR2 is SYDVKM in the germline V gene. The ends were cut back, 6 bases at V and 0 bases at J, with 12 bases in the middle. CDR3 DNA: TGTGCCAGCAGCACCGTAACTAGCTCCTACAATGAGCAGTTCTTC. It encodes CASSTVTSSYNEQFF.

This clone appeared many times. It is likely a read error: a sequence one base away is far more abundant. The chain links TRBV29-1 to TRBJ1-1; 8 bases agree with TRBD1. Germline CDR1 is SQVTM and CDR2 is ANQGSEA. CDR3 length equals 13 residues. The CDR3 coding sequence is TGCAGCGTGGGGGGACAGGCGAACACTGATGCTTTCTTT. As protein: CSVGGQANTDAFF.

Many counts were recorded for this clone. The V call is TRBV7-9, the J call TRBJ2-2; the D is unclear. The CDR3 is 14 amino acids. V was clipped by 0 bases and J by 3 bases, with 5 bases between them. Germline CDR1 is SEHNR and CDR2 is FQNEAQ (reference sequence). In DNA, the CDR3 is TGTGCCAGCAGCTTAGCGCAATACACCGGGGAGCTGTTTTTT. Protein product: CASSLAQYTGELFF. Supplemented by reference TRBV7-9 and TRBJ2-2, the full variable domain reads DTGVSQNPRHKITKRGQNVTFRCDPISEHNRLYWYRQTLGQGPEFLTYFQNEAQLEKSRLLSDRFSAERPKGSFSTLEIQRTEQGDSAMYLCASSLAQYTGELFFGEGSRLTVL.

The sample holds a few counts of this clone. A far larger clone is off by one base, so a read error is likely. Additional DNA sequences in this sample encode the identical CDR3. In DNA, the CDR3 is TGCGCCAGCAGCCCCACTAGCGGGAGTGTATATGAGCAGTTCTTC. Translation gives CASSPTSGSVYEQFF. The chain employs TRBV4-1 and TRBJ2-1, with TRBD2 matching 11 bases. V shed 4 bases, J shed 8 bases, and the junction held 7 bases outside the gene matches. Germline values: CDR1 MGHRA, CDR2 YSYEKL. The CDR3 covers 15 residues.

This clone was observed a few times. A much larger clonotype is one base distant, so this may be a read error. The chain recombines TRBV6-5 with TRBJ2-3; 8 bases fit TRBD2. Trimming at V came to 6 bases and at J to 6 bases, leaving 11 bases not matched to a gene. Germline CDR1 MNHEY, CDR2 SVGAGI. The CDR3 covers 15 residues. The CDR3 nucleotides read TGTGCCAGCAGCCGGACAAGCGGGAGTGGCGATACGCAGTATTTT. Protein product: CASSRTSGSGDTQYF.

With respect to this clone: The same CDR3 is also encoded by other DNA sequences in this sample. This chain connects TRBV29-1 to TRBJ1-1; 8 bases are shared with TRBD1. This CDR3 has 12 amino acids. The trim removed 6 bases at V and 1 base at J, leaving 1 base unmatched. The germline gives CDR1 SQVTM, CDR2 ANQGSEA. CDR3 amino acids: CSVGQANTEAFF. In DNA form, the CDR3 reads TGCAGCGTGGGACAGGCGAACACTGAAGCTTTCTTT.

A note on this clone: The identical CDR3 is also encoded by other nucleotide sequences in the sample. The chain employs TRBV18 and TRBJ2-7, with 8 bases lining up with TRBD2. Trimming removed 8 bases from V and 3 bases from J; junction bases left unmatched: 12. The CDR3 consists of 15 residues. The germline V gene encodes CDR1 KGHSH and CDR2 LQKENI. CDR3 loop: CASSPTSGSIYEQYF. DNA for the CDR3: TGTGCCAGCAGCCCGACCAGCGGGAGTATCTACGAGCAGTACTTC.

A word on this clone: This may arise from a read error, as a much more abundant clone is one base away. V usage is TRBV14 and J usage is TRBJ2-3; the match to TRBD2 covers 8 bases. CDR1 is SGHDN and CDR2 is FVKESK in the germline V gene. The V and J ends lost 4 bases and 6 bases, in that order; junction bases with no gene match: 9. The CDR3 covers 15 residues. CDR3 sequence reads: CASSRTSGSGDTQYF. The CDR3 DNA is TGTGCCAGCAGCCGGACAAGCGGGAGTGGCGATACGCAGTATTTT.

A remark on this clone: This likely came from a read error, as a far larger clone is one base away. Within the sample, other DNA sequences also encode this same CDR3. The chain links TRBV4-2 to TRBJ2-1; 11 bases fit TRBD2. Trimming cost V 4 bases and J 8 bases; bases outside gene matches: 7. Germline values: CDR1 LGHNA, CDR2 YNFKEQ. The CDR3 totals 15 residues. Written as DNA, the CDR3 is TGTGCCAGCAGCCCCACTAGCGGGAGTGTCTATGAGCAGTTCTTC. Translation: CASSPTSGSVYEQFF.

A word on this clone: Since a far larger clone is one base different, this is likely a read error. The rearrangement links TRBV29-1 to TRBJ1-2, with D perhaps TRBD1 (5 bases). The CDR3 sequence is 12 residues long. Germline V gene sequence: CDR1 SQVTM, CDR2 ANQGSEA. The ends were cut back, 1 base at V and 12 bases at J, with 15 bases in the middle. CDR3 nucleotides: TGCAGCGTTGAAGGGGTGGGGGGTGGGGACACCTTC. Translated, it gives CSVEGVGGGDTF. Full variable domain (rest looked up from reference TRBV29-1 and TRBJ1-2): SAVISQKPSRDICQRGTSLTIQCQVDSQVTMMFWYRQQPGQSLTLIATANQGSEATYESGFVIDKFPISRPNLTFSTLTVSNMSPEDSSIYLCSVEGVGGGDTFGSGTRLTVV.

This clone was recorded a few times. This likely stems from a read error, as it lies one base from a far larger clone. This sample includes further DNA sequences coding for the same CDR3. CDR3 nucleotide sequence: TGTGCCAGCAGCCAAGTGTGGGGAAATGAGCAGTTCTTC. Protein product: CASSQVWGNEQFF. The chain has TRBV7-8 and TRBJ2-1; no firm D call. Deletions cut 5 bases from V and 7 bases from J, with 12 bases between. Germline V gives CDR1 SGHVS, CDR2 FQNEAQ. The CDR3 contains 13 residues.

In its sample, this clone was seen a few times. A far larger clone is one base from this, pointing to a likely read error. This chain connects TRBV11-2 to TRBJ2-3; TRBD2 matches at 10 bases. The CDR3 contains 15 residues. Germline V lookup: CDR1 SGHAT, CDR2 FQNNGV. The CDR3 DNA is TGTGCCAGCAGCTTAGGGAGCGGGAGGGGAGATACGCAGTTTTTT. This codes for CASSLGSGRGDTQFF.

This clone was counted only a few times. J is TRBJ2-1 and V is TRBV6-6; TRBD1 might be the D (6 bases). The V gene lost 9 bases and the J gene lost 2 bases, with 11 bases spanning the gap. This CDR3 is built from 13 residues. CDR1 and CDR2 from the germline V gene are MNHNY and SVGAGI (reference sequence). CDR3: CARDSGAYNEQFF. The DNA of the CDR3 is TGTGCCAGGGACAGCGGAGCCTACAATGAGCAGTTCTTC.

This clone was found a few times. V is TRBV2 and J is TRBJ2-2; D possibly corresponds to TRBD2 (6 bases). V lost 4 bases to trimming and J lost 6 bases, with 15 bases between them. The CDR3 runs 15 residues. CDR1 and CDR2 from the germline V gene are SNHLY and FYNNEI. CDR3: CASSGSITSPGELFF. CDR3 bases: TGTGCCAGCAGTGGATCTATAACTAGCCCCGGGGAGCTGTTTTTT.